These T cell receptor beta chains were read from a single sample in a study of blood T cells in healthy people across ages. TCRdb processed the 5' RACE reads anew with MiXCR; each CDR3 protein has one entry. The sample comprises around 1.5 million distinct CDR3 sequences, around 35% of which are singletons, and roughly 10% rests with the top ten. The sequenced sample consisted of blood. These receptors all come from a woman in her twenties or thirties in good health. Each CDR3 is given with its conserved first and last residue. D genes are given only for firm matches. Not every row has a clone size; where given, it reads once, few, many or a size class.

V gene: TRBV7-9; clone size: few; J gene: TRBJ1-1; D gene: NA; CDR3 DNA: TGTGCCAGCAGCCGGGGAACAGAGGGGAACACTGAAGCTTTCTTT; CDR3 protein: CASSRGTEGNTEAFF
V gene: TRBV29-1; clone size: many; J gene: TRBJ2-7; D gene: TRBD2; CDR3 DNA: TGCAGCGCTTCGGATAGCGGGGGGGGGTACGAGCAGTACTTC; CDR3 protein: CSASDSGGGYEQYF
V gene: TRBV5-1; clone size: NA; J gene: TRBJ1-1; D gene: NA; CDR3 DNA: TGCGCCAGCAGCGGCGTCGCAGGAAACACTGAAGCTTTCTTT; CDR3 protein: CASSGVAGNTEAFF
V gene: TRBV2; clone size: few; J gene: TRBJ1-2; D gene: TRBD1; CDR3 DNA: TGTGCCAGCAGTGCGACAGGGGTAGGCTATGGCTACACCTTC; CDR3 protein: CASSATGVGYGYTF
V gene: TRBV4-1; clone size: NA; J gene: TRBJ2-3; D gene: NA; CDR3 DNA: TGCGCCAGCAGCCTCGGAACACTAGCCAGTGTCGACCACACAGATACGCAGTATTTT; CDR3 protein: CASSLGTLASVDHTDTQYF
V gene: TRBV29-1; clone size: NA; J gene: TRBJ2-3; D gene: NA; CDR3 DNA: TGCAGCGTTGAAGGTCGTCTCGCAGATACGCAGTATTTT; CDR3 protein: CSVEGRLADTQYF
V gene: TRBV10-3; clone size: NA; J gene: TRBJ2-3; D gene: NA; CDR3 DNA: TGTGCCATCAGTGACCCCACTAGAGGAGAGTTCACAGATACGCAGTATTTT; CDR3 protein: CAISDPTRGEFTDTQYF
V gene: TRBV14; clone size: NA; J gene: TRBJ2-5; D gene: NA; CDR3 DNA: TGTGCCAGCAGCCAAGATTTACGATCCCAAGAGACCCAGTACTTC; CDR3 protein: CASSQDLRSQETQYF
V gene: TRBV28; clone size: NA; J gene: TRBJ2-6; D gene: NA; CDR3 DNA: TGTGCCAGCACCGCAGTACCTGGGGCCAACGTCCTGACTTTC; CDR3 protein: CASTAVPGANVLTF
V gene: TRBV9; clone size: NA; J gene: TRBJ2-1; D gene: NA; CDR3 DNA: TGTGCCAGCAGCGTGGGGGGCTGGAATAAGGTGGTAAACAATGAGCAGTTCTTC; CDR3 protein: CASSVGGWNKVVNNEQFF
V gene: TRBV19; clone size: NA; J gene: TRBJ1-5; D gene: NA; CDR3 DNA: TGTGCCAGTAGTATAGATCGTGCAGTTTATCGGCCCCAGCATTTT; CDR3 protein: CASSIDRAVYRPQHF
V gene: TRBV27; clone size: few; J gene: TRBJ2-5; D gene: TRBD1; CDR3 DNA: TGTGCCAGCATGGGACAGAAGTTTCAGTACTTC; CDR3 protein: CASMGQKFQYF
V gene: TRBV3-1; clone size: once; J gene: TRBJ2-1; D gene: NA; CDR3 DNA: TGTGCCAGCAGCCAAGAGTGGGGTAGCGGCTTCTACAATGAGCAGTTCTTC; CDR3 protein: CASSQEWGSGFYNEQFF
V gene: TRBV18; clone size: NA; J gene: TRBJ2-5; D gene: NA; CDR3 DNA: TGTGCCAGCTCAGCCCTTCCAGAGACCCAGTACTTC; CDR3 protein: CASSALPETQYF
V gene: TRBV5-1; clone size: NA; J gene: TRBJ2-7; D gene: NA; CDR3 DNA: TGCGCCAGCAGCTGGGGGGCGGTGCACTACGAGCAGTACTTC; CDR3 protein: CASSWGAVHYEQYF
V gene: TRBV6-1; clone size: NA; J gene: TRBJ2-7; D gene: NA; CDR3 DNA: TGTGCCAGCAGAATTCACACAGGAACGGACGAGCAGTACTTC; CDR3 protein: CASRIHTGTDEQYF
V gene: TRBV11-2; clone size: few; J gene: TRBJ2-4; D gene: NA; CDR3 DNA: TGTGCCAGCAGCACTCGAGACACCTTTTGGTGGGAGCAGTACTTC; CDR3 protein: CASSTRDTFWWEQYF
V gene: TRBV30; clone size: NA; J gene: TRBJ2-5; D gene: NA; CDR3 DNA: TGTGCCTGGAGTGGAAACAACAGGATTAGGGAGACCCAGTACTTC; CDR3 protein: CAWSGNNRIRETQYF
V gene: TRBV7-6; clone size: NA; J gene: TRBJ2-1; D gene: TRBD2; CDR3 DNA: TGTGCCAGCAGCCCCTACGGGGGGACCTACAGTGAGCAGTTCTTC; CDR3 protein: CASSPYGGTYSEQFF
V gene: TRBV27; clone size: few; J gene: TRBJ2-3; D gene: NA; CDR3 DNA: TGTGCCAGCAGTTTAGTCTCGTGGGATACGCAGTATTTT; CDR3 protein: CASSLVSWDTQYF
V gene: TRBV11-2; clone size: few; J gene: TRBJ2-5; D gene: TRBD2; CDR3 DNA: TGTGCCAGCAGCTTAGGGGGACTAGCGGTCCAAGAGACCCAGTACTTC; CDR3 protein: CASSLGGLAVQETQYF
V gene: TRBV30; clone size: NA; J gene: TRBJ2-7; D gene: NA; CDR3 DNA: TGTGCCTGGAGTGTAACCCTGGAGCAGTACTTC; CDR3 protein: CAWSVTLEQYF
V gene: TRBV20-1; clone size: many; J gene: TRBJ2-5; D gene: NA; CDR3 DNA: TGCAGTGCTCCGGACGCGAAGCGGCGAGAGACCCAGTACTTC; CDR3 protein: CSAPDAKRRETQYF
V gene: TRBV13; clone size: few; J gene: TRBJ2-1; D gene: TRBD2; CDR3 DNA: TGTGCCAGCAGCTTAAGGTCGGGAGGGCCTTACAATGAGCAGTTCTTC; CDR3 protein: CASSLRSGGPYNEQFF
V gene: TRBV7-6; clone size: NA; J gene: TRBJ2-3; D gene: TRBD2; CDR3 DNA: TGTACCTGCAGCAAAGGGACTAGCCAGGGAGATACGCAGTATTTT; CDR3 protein: CTCSKGTSQGDTQYF
V gene: TRBV7-8; clone size: NA; J gene: TRBJ1-5; D gene: NA; CDR3 DNA: TGTGCCAGCAGCTTAGGTATCTGGGGTTCAAAATCCCAGCCCCAGCATTTT; CDR3 protein: CASSLGIWGSKSQPQHF
V gene: TRBV28; clone size: NA; J gene: TRBJ1-1; D gene: TRBD1; CDR3 DNA: TGTGCCGGCACTGACACAGGGGCTTTGAACACTGAAGCTTTCTTT; CDR3 protein: CAGTDTGALNTEAFF
V gene: TRBV12-3/TRBV12-4; clone size: NA; J gene: TRBJ1-2; D gene: NA; CDR3 DNA: TGTGCCAGCAGTTTTGAAAGGGGGAGTGGAGGCTACACCTTC; CDR3 protein: CASSFERGSGGYTF
V gene: TRBV5-1; clone size: few; J gene: TRBJ1-1; D gene: NA; CDR3 DNA: TGCGCCAGCAGCTTGGGGGAAGCTGCTGAAGCTTTCTTT; CDR3 protein: CASSLGEAAEAFF
V gene: TRBV29-1; clone size: NA; J gene: TRBJ1-3; D gene: TRBD1; CDR3 DNA: TGCAGCGCGACAGGGTTAGCTGGAAACACCATATATTTT; CDR3 protein: CSATGLAGNTIYF
V gene: TRBV20-1; clone size: few; J gene: TRBJ2-7; D gene: NA; CDR3 DNA: TGCAGTGCTAGAGGTGCCTACGAGCAGTACTTC; CDR3 protein: CSARGAYEQYF
V gene: TRBV4-1; clone size: NA; J gene: TRBJ2-7; D gene: TRBD2; CDR3 DNA: TGCGCCAGCAGCCAACCCACTAGCGGGAGAAACGAGCAGTACTTC; CDR3 protein: CASSQPTSGRNEQYF
V gene: TRBV20-1; clone size: many; J gene: TRBJ2-5; D gene: NA; CDR3 DNA: TGCAGTGCTAGAGATCGGCAGGGGAGGGTGACCCAGTACTTC; CDR3 protein: CSARDRQGRVTQYF
V gene: TRBV7-9; clone size: few; J gene: TRBJ1-2; D gene: TRBD1; CDR3 DNA: TGTGCCAGCAGCTTCGCCGGGACAGAAATTGGCTACACCTTC; CDR3 protein: CASSFAGTEIGYTF
V gene: TRBV9; clone size: few; J gene: TRBJ1-2; D gene: NA; CDR3 DNA: TGTGCCAGCAGCGGGGGGACATCCTACGGCGGCTACACCTTC; CDR3 protein: CASSGGTSYGGYTF